One and the same sample provided the 19 T cell receptor beta chains below, sequenced in a study of cytomegalovirus exposure and HLA in healthy donors (dated by TCRdb to about 2017). Receptor libraries were prepared by the immunoSEQ multiplex PCR assay. The multiplex PCR relied on a mix of 60 forward primers for TCR Vbeta segments and 13 reverse primers for TCR Jbeta segments. TCRdb carries this immuneACCESS record with in-frame sequences only. Its versions omit some clonotypes, under half of them owing to an unresolved V gene in the studies checked, with the rest unexplained. The sample has 140,000 to 150,000 clones on record, roughly 70% of them singletons. Roughly 1.6% of the sample is in the top ten clones. The specimen was PBMCs. Every receptor here comes from a woman between 40 and 55 years old in good health and CMV-seronegative.

The chain has TRBV6-4 and TRBJ1-2; 7 bases line up with TRBD1. In germline, CDR1 is MRHNA, CDR2 SNTAGT. V lost 2 bases to trimming and J lost 7 bases; unmatched junction nucleotides: 7. This CDR3 spans 14 amino acids. This CDR3 is CASSDLQGSGGYTF. The CDR3 bases are TGTGCCAGCAGTGACCTACAGGGGAGCGGTGGCTACACCTTC.

The chain joins TRBV21-1 to TRBJ2-5; the D call in the table, TRBD2, was not verified against the DNA. TRBV21-1 is termed a pseudogene. The CDR3 sequence is 14 residues long. The CDR3 spells CASSGAGGPREQYF. CDR3 sequence (DNA): TGTGCCAGCAGCGGAGCGGGAGGGCCGAGAGAGCAGTACTTC.

V gene TRBV4-2 combines with J gene TRBJ1-2; 9 positions agree with TRBD1. This CDR3 is 17 amino acids long. CDR1 is LGHNA, CDR2 YNFKEQ, per germline. J gave up 5 bases and V 1 base, and 11 bases lay outside the gene matches. In DNA, the CDR3 is TGTGCCAGCAGCCAAGTCTCCCCGGACAGGGGCGGTTATGGCTACACCTTC. Translated, it gives CASSQVSPDRGGYGYTF.

The rearrangement uses TRBV19 and TRBJ1-2; 8 bases line up with TRBD1. CDR3 length: 14 amino acids. The V segment lost 3 bases and the J segment 4 bases; nucleotides outside the gene matches: 4. CDR1 and CDR2 (germline): LNHDA, SQIVND (reference sequence). The CDR3 sequence is CASSIGDRPYGYTF. The CDR3 DNA sequence: TGTGCCAGTAGTATTGGGGACAGGCCCTATGGCTACACCTTC.

This clone has only one observation. J is TRBJ2-7 and V is TRBV11-2, with 7 bases matching TRBD1. The CDR3 runs 18 residues. Germline V gene sequence: CDR1 SGHAT, CDR2 FQNNGV. With V trimmed by 4 bases and J by 3 bases, 18 bases remained unmatched. The DNA for the CDR3 is TGTGCCAGCAGCTCTTATGCCCCTTACGGGACAGAGATCTACGAGCAGTACTTC. Translated: CASSSYAPYGTEIYEQYF.

This CDR3 is CASSLAGGLSEQFF. In nucleotides, the CDR3 is TGCGCCAGCAGCTTGGCGGGAGGTTTAAGTGAGCAGTTCTTC. V gene TRBV5-1 combines with J gene TRBJ2-1; 7 bases map to TRBD2. This CDR3 has 14 residues. The V gene end was trimmed by 0 bases and the J gene end by 9 bases; junction bases not matched to a gene: 6. CDR1 and CDR2 (germline): SGHRS, YFSETQ.

This clone was detected only a few times. The CDR3 region is CASSESTLATSPYF. CDR3 coding DNA: TGCGCCAGCAGTGAGTCAACTCTAGCGACCTCGCCGTATTTT. The rearrangement joins TRBV10-2 to TRBJ2-3, with D tentatively TRBD2 (6 bases). The germline gives CDR1 WSHSY, CDR2 SAAADI. Deletions cut 0 bases from V and 14 bases from J, with 18 bases between. The CDR3 is made up of 14 amino acids.

The chain uses TRBV7-6 and TRBJ2-7; 10 nucleotides line up with TRBD2. After removal of 2 bases from V and 0 bases from J, the junction contained 1 base not matched to a gene. This CDR3 contains 15 residues. Germline V CDR1 and CDR2: SGHVS, FNYEAQ. CDR3 loop: CASSLWTSGSYEQYF. The CDR3, as DNA: TGTGCCAGCAGCTTATGGACTAGCGGCTCCTACGAGCAGTACTTC. The full variable domain, in which reference TRBV7-6 and TRBJ2-7 provide the parts outside the CDR3, is GAGVSQSPRYKVTKRGQDVALRCDPISGHVSLYWYRQALGQGPEFLTYFNYEAQQDKSGLPNDRFSAERPEGSISTLTIQRTEQRDSAMYRCASSLWTSGSYEQYFGPGTRLTVT.

A word on this clone: An end of the junction differs from the germline gene, which may be a read error. The V gene is TRBV7-9, the J gene TRBJ2-2; 8 bases fit TRBD1. Germline CDR1 SEHNR, CDR2 FQNEAQ (reference sequence). This CDR3 has 15 amino acids. In nucleotides, the CDR3 is TGTTCCAGCAGTCTCACCGGGACAGGTGCCGGGGAGCTGTTTTTT. It translates to CSSSLTGTGAGELFF.

The V and J genes are TRBV5-1 and TRBJ2-3; TRBD2 agrees at 16 bases. This CDR3 is 18 amino acids long. Unmatched junction bases numbered 9, after V lost 3 bases and J lost 5 bases. Germline V gene lookup returns CDR1 SGHRS and CDR2 YFSETQ. CDR3 in amino acids: CASSSKGLAGGTQDTQYF. Here the CDR3 DNA reads TGCGCCAGCAGCTCTAAGGGACTAGCGGGAGGGACGCAAGATACGCAGTATTTT.

The V and J genes are TRBV29-1 and TRBJ2-1; 9 bases line up with TRBD1. The CDR3 is 14 amino acids. CDR1 is SQVTM and CDR2 is ANQGSEA in the germline V gene. V shed 4 bases, J shed 7 bases, and the junction held 8 bases outside the gene matches. Here the CDR3 reads CSVVSGTGLNEQFF. For the CDR3, the DNA is TGCAGCGTTGTATCCGGGACAGGGCTGAATGAGCAGTTCTTC.

As to this clone: This sample includes further DNA sequences coding for the same CDR3. J is TRBJ2-2 and V is TRBV2, with no clear D. Germline values: CDR1 SNHLY, CDR2 FYNNEI. V lost 6 bases to trimming and J lost 1 base, with 6 bases between them. CDR3 size: 13 residues. CDR3 amino acids: CASSRQNTGELFF. The CDR3 DNA follows: TGTGCCAGCAGCAGACAGAACACCGGGGAGCTGTTTTTT.

The rearrangement links TRBV5-4 to TRBJ1-6; D gene ambiguous. This CDR3 contains 12 residues. V lost 3 bases, J lost 8 bases, and 6 bases lay in between. The germline V gene has CDR1 SGHNT and CDR2 YYREEE (reference sequence). CDR3 in amino acids: CASSSQDSPLHF. The CDR3 DNA sequence: TGTGCCAGCAGCTCTCAGGATTCACCCCTCCACTTT.

The chain carries TRBV6-1 and TRBJ1-5; D may be TRBD1 (6 bases). V lost 2 bases and J lost 4, with 21 bases in between. Per germline, CDR1 MNHNS and CDR2 SASEGT. The CDR3 length is 18 residues. CDR3 region: CASSERETGPAGNQPQHF. As DNA, the CDR3 is TGTGCCAGCAGTGAAAGGGAAACAGGGCCCGCGGGTAATCAGCCCCAGCATTTT.

The chain joins TRBV11-1 to TRBJ1-1; D may be TRBD1 (5 bases). The CDR3 has 15 amino acids. V was pared by 1 base and J by 4 bases, with 13 bases between. Germline lookup yields CDR1 SGHAT and CDR2 FQDESV (reference sequence). CDR3 coding DNA: TGTGCCAGCAGCTTAGGCTCAGGGCGCCTCACTGAAGCTTTCTTT. Translated: CASSLGSGRLTEAFF. Combining the CDR3 with reference TRBV11-1 and TRBJ1-1 gives the whole variable domain EAEVAQSPRYKITEKSQAVAFWCDPISGHATLYWYRQILGQGPELLVQFQDESVVDDSQLPKDRFSAERLKGVDSTLKIQPAELGDSAMYLCASSLGSGRLTEAFFGQGTRLTVV.

In its sample, this clone was seen a few times. The chain joins TRBV5-1 to TRBJ2-7, with 10 bases aligning to TRBD1. Germline V gene lookup returns CDR1 SGHRS and CDR2 YFSETQ. CDR3 length equals 16 residues. V lost 7 bases and J lost 5; bases outside the gene matches: 15. The CDR3 spells CASGVHGTGERDEQYF. In nucleotides, the CDR3 is TGCGCCAGCGGGGTTCACGGGACAGGGGAAAGAGACGAGCAGTACTTC.

This clone was seen more than once but under ten times. This chain links TRBV6-1 with TRBJ2-7; 10 positions match TRBD1. Per the germline V gene, CDR1 is MNHNS and CDR2 is SASEGT. This CDR3 has 14 residues. The V and J ends lost 6 bases and 3 bases, in that order; junction bases with no gene match: 5. DNA for the CDR3: TGTGCCAGCAGGCCGGGACAGGGGAGCTACGAGCAGTACTTC. As protein: CASRPGQGSYEQYF.

This rearrangement joins TRBV6-1 to TRBJ2-1, with 8 bases that match TRBD1. The germline gives CDR1 MNHNS, CDR2 SASEGT. CDR3 length equals 15 residues. V lost 5 bases, J lost 0 bases, and 3 bases stayed unmatched. The chain's CDR3 is CASSSTGASYNEQFF. CDR3 in DNA: TGTGCCAGCAGTTCGACAGGGGCCTCCTACAATGAGCAGTTCTTC.

This clone was counted only a few times. J is TRBJ1-1 and V is TRBV2; D is ambiguous. Trimming removed 6 bases from V and 5 bases from J, with 7 bases in between. The germline gives CDR1 SNHLY, CDR2 FYNNEI. This CDR3 spans 11 amino acids. CDR3 sequence reads: CASRLETEAFF. DNA of the CDR3: TGTGCCAGCAGGTTAGAGACTGAAGCTTTCTTT.